The clone carrying this T cell receptor beta chain was seen only a few times. Its antigen is not known. Building the TCR beta libraries relied on iRepertoire HTBI primers, and CDR3 regions underwent Arm-PCR. TCRdb called the multiplex PCR reads again in MiXCR, with one record for every CDR3 protein. The data hold 350,000 to 450,000 distinct CDR3 sequences, with roughly 15% observed a single time. The record originates from a study of regulatory T cells in long-lasting Graves disease. Findings and caveats of the study: The study found TRBV28, TRBJ1-2 and TRBJ2-5 favored in persistent disease.

Germline V gives CDR1 MDHEN, CDR2 SYDVKM. This CDR3 contains 17 residues. V lost 5 bases, J lost 3 bases, and 12 bases stayed unmatched. Regarding time point: newly diagnosed GD, antithyroid drugs for less than 3 months. From PBMCs, RNA was extracted and then used to make the TCR library. These data also featured in a second study, about T cells in Graves' hyperthyroidism and ophthalmopathy. That work contributes: The TCR CDR3 first-round RT-PCR relied on the HTBI primer set.

This receptor was taken from a middle-aged woman with Graves disease. The sample consisted of peripheral blood mononuclear cells (PBMCs), taken at new diagnosis, from a patient treated with antithyroid drugs. The gene calls are TRBV28 and TRBJ2-1; 8 bases fit TRBD2. The CDR3 region is CASSLRVAGLNYNEQFF. In nucleotides, the CDR3 is TGTGCCAGCAGTCTGCGGGTAGCGGGACTCAACTACAATGAGCAGTTCTTC.